The 11 T cell receptor beta chains listed next were all sequenced from one sample in a study of blood T cell repertoires in COVID-19. Using immunoSEQ multiplex PCR, the repertoire was profiled, and TCRdb retains in-frame clones only, with some absent. There are more than 200,000 clones in the sample; about 89% occur only once, and 4.1% lies in the top ten. The sequenced sample consisted of PBMCs or T cells enriched from blood (not recorded which). These receptors came from a woman in her 30s who had recovered from COVID-19.

This chain joins TRBV23-1 and TRBJ1-5; the match to TRBD1 covers 9 bases. TRBV23-1 is labeled an ORF, and its function is uncertain. The CDR3 totals 19 residues. Trimming removed 0 bases from V and 2 bases from J; junction bases left unmatched: 11. The CDR3 loop is CASSQSEGQGTLGNQPQHF. In DNA form, the CDR3 reads TGCGCCAGCAGTCAATCGGAGGGACAGGGCACGTTGGGCAATCAGCCCCAGCATTTT.

The rearrangement uses TRBV7-6 and TRBJ2-2, with 7 bases identical to TRBD1. With V trimmed by 2 bases and J by 4 bases, 7 bases remained unmatched. The germline V gene has CDR1 SGHVS and CDR2 FNYEAQ. The CDR3 spans 16 residues. CDR3 sequence reads: CASSLSLTGSTGELFF. DNA of the CDR3: TGTGCCAGCAGCTTAAGCTTGACAGGGAGCACCGGGGAGCTGTTTTTT.

This clone was detected only once. V and J are TRBV4-3 and TRBJ1-1, with a tentative D call TRBD1 (6 bases). The CDR3 extends over 14 amino acids. CDR1 and CDR2 from the germline V gene are LGHNA and YSLEER. V dropped 2 bases and J dropped 4 bases, with 11 bases sitting between them. The CDR3 nucleotides are TGCGCCAGCAGCCAACAGGGGATTGGCACTGAAGCTTTCTTT. Translation gives CASSQQGIGTEAFF.

The rearrangement links TRBV4-2 to TRBJ2-1; D ambiguous. Trimming cost V 0 bases and J 6 bases, with 6 bases left between them. This CDR3 region has 13 residues. Per germline, CDR1 LGHNA and CDR2 YNFKEQ. CDR3: CASSQDRVNEQFF. The CDR3 DNA follows: TGTGCCAGCAGCCAAGATCGGGTCAATGAGCAGTTCTTC.

CDR3 amino acids: CASSSLTSGRPHNEQFF. Written as DNA, the CDR3 is TGTGCCAGCAGTAGCCTCACTAGCGGGAGGCCCCACAATGAGCAGTTCTTC. V gene TRBV28 combines with J gene TRBJ2-1; TRBD2 matches 12 bases. The germline CDR1 and CDR2 sequences are MDHEN and SYDVKM. This CDR3 region has 17 residues. With V trimmed by 5 bases and J by 5 bases, 10 bases remained unmatched. The variable domain in full, completed from reference TRBV28 and TRBJ2-1, reads DVKVTQSSRYLVKRTGEKVFLECVQDMDHENMFWYRQDPGLGLRLIYFSYDVKMKEKGDIPEGYSVSREKKERFSLILESASTNQTSMYLCASSSLTSGRPHNEQFFGPGTRLTVL.

The chain uses TRBV30 and TRBJ2-3; D uncertain. Per the germline V gene, CDR1 is GTSNPN and CDR2 is SVGIG (reference sequence). CDR3 size: 16 residues. The V end was cut by 2 bases, the J end by 2 bases, with 17 bases between. For the CDR3, the DNA is TGTGCCTGGAGTATGGGCCCCACCTCGGCCACAGATACGCAGTATTTT. Residues: CAWSMGPTSATDTQYF.

The chain couples TRBV9 to TRBJ2-1; 9 positions match TRBD2. The V gene's germline CDR1 is SGDLS and CDR2 YYNGEE. The CDR3 has 16 residues. V was pared by 1 base and J by 2 bases, with 4 bases of the junction left unmatched. CDR3 DNA: TGTGCCAGCAGCGTACGTGGACTAGCGCCCTACAATGAGCAGTTCTTC. It specifies CASSVRGLAPYNEQFF.

J is TRBJ2-3 and V is TRBV3-1 (or the pseudogene TRBV3-2); D call uncertain. With 3 bases removed from V and 2 bases from J, the gap between germline ends came to 21 bases. CDR1 is LGHDT and CDR2 is YNNKEL in the germline V gene (reference sequence). This CDR3 spans 18 amino acids. The CDR3 DNA reads as TGTGCCAGCAGCCATCCATTTGCTACCCCAACGAACACAGATACGCAGTATTTT. This sequence encodes CASSHPFATPTNTDTQYF.

This chain joins TRBV28 and TRBJ2-7, with a possible D match to TRBD1 (6 bases). This CDR3 region has 18 residues. The V gene lost 5 bases and the J gene lost 3 bases, with 26 bases spanning the gap. Germline V CDR1 and CDR2: MDHEN, SYDVKM. The CDR3 DNA sequence: TGTGCCAGCAGTCGTGAGCCGGGACACGGGCTCCCCTACTACGAGCAGTACTTC. Amino acid sequence: CASSREPGHGLPYYEQYF.

The chain uses TRBV19 and TRBJ1-1; TRBD1 is a possible D gene (6 bases). Germline assignment: CDR1 LNHDA and CDR2 SQIVND (reference sequence). Deletions cut 1 base from V and 0 bases from J, with 12 bases between. This CDR3 comprises 16 residues. This CDR3 reads CASSIANRAMNTEAFF. In DNA form, the CDR3 reads TGTGCCAGTAGTATAGCTAACAGGGCCATGAACACTGAAGCTTTCTTT.

The chain couples TRBV5-4 to TRBJ2-7; a weak D match, TRBD2 (5 bases). CDR3 length: 13 amino acids. V was pared by 2 bases and J by 0 bases, with 6 bases between. CDR1 is SGHNT and CDR2 is YYREEE in the germline V gene (reference sequence). The CDR3 sequence is CASSFGSSYEQYF. DNA for the CDR3: TGTGCCAGCAGCTTTGGGAGCTCCTACGAGCAGTACTTC.